The present entry profiles one T cell receptor (beta chain) with its context. This clone was seen a few times. This receptor's antigen is unknown. No quality values exist for individual bases; no much larger clone is one base distant. The donors were healthy, HIV-negative adults who had no recently reported acute infections or vaccinations. All donors were Caucasian adults living in Nashville, Tennessee, USA. In the unsorted samples, 70 million to 90 million PBMCs were counted, and genomic DNA was extracted using the QIAamp DNA Blood Mini kit. Blood was collected by leukapheresis, and PBMCs were isolated by Ficoll-Histopaque density gradient centrifugation and then cryopreserved in liquid nitrogen vapor phase. Using the deep immunoSEQ assay, multiplex PCR amplified TCR CDR3 regions from genomic DNA. Extracted genomic DNA from each cell subset was distributed evenly across all wells of several immunoSEQ 96-well plates, and each plate was treated as a replicate. For unsorted PBMC, each replicate PCR was loaded with about 300 ng genomic DNA, equivalent to about 30,000 T cell genomes. Ten immunoSEQ deep assay plates were used to sequence unsorted PBMC genomic DNA. The purified libraries were quantified using a Qubit 3.0 fluorometer, sized with a Bioanalyzer 2100, and then quantified again using the KAPA Library Quantification kit. Every immunoSEQ 96-well plate was sequenced on a dedicated single-read 150-cycle Illumina NextSeq 550 flow cell. Processing in the source paper ran as follows. The immunoSEQ output contained only junctional sequences without quality scores, so filtering could not match that applied to full-length reads. To assign V/J genes and CDR3, sequences were annotated using PyIR, a Python wrapper for IgBLAST v1.9, with IMGT germline references. Any read was removed if the V/J assignment was weak (E-value above 1e-6), the CDR3 was missing, or the read contained stop codons, out-of-frame junctions, or ambiguous translated residues. V3J clonotypes were defined by identical inferred V gene, J gene, and CDR3 amino acid sequence. The percentage overlap between two repertoires was calculated by dividing the number of shared unique clonotypes by the size of the smaller repertoire. Richness of each repertoire was evaluated using RTK rarefaction, the Chao1 estimator, and Recon v2.1 estimates of unobserved clonotypes. TCRdb took this table from immuneACCESS and kept in-frame rearrangements with V and J called. Such tables lack part of the clones; where checked against another copy, unresolved V genes explain under half of the gap, and the rest is unexplained. V and J calls and clone size follow that table, whereas D and trimming were derived from the DNA. The sample contains some 490,000 clones, around 73% of them found a single time. Of the sample, around 12% falls within the top ten clones.

These data belong to a study of shared clonotypes between healthy human individuals (dated by TCRdb to the early 2020s). Regarding the research as a whole: Two women and a few men aged 18 to 49 years were included in the cohort. Per donor, leukapheresis produced somewhere between about 0.94 and 10 billion PBMCs. The study deeply sequenced blood TCR repertoires of about 5 healthy adults to estimate repertoire size and the extent of clonotype sharing between individuals. Different laboratories and diverse techniques were used to prepare libraries and sequence TCR repertoires, to increase sequencing depth and limit assay-specific biases. Study-level results and caveats: Because the study included only a small number of donors, the genetic and exposure-history diversity represented was limited. Sampling was restricted to blood, and TCR repertoires in tissue are likely to differ from TCR repertoires in blood. Based on pairwise subsampling, the degree of clonotype sharing among donors was expected to be affected by sequencing depth.

The CDR3, cysteine through phenylalanine, is 17 amino acids long. Here the CDR3 DNA is all that survives: 51 bases in frame from base 1. CDR1 is given as MGHDK and CDR2 as SYGVNS, both from the germline V gene. Here V drops 5 bases and J drops 7 bases, and the junction holds 18 bases not matched to any gene. The sequence was collected from a middle-aged woman in good health. Some clones in this sample may be carry-over from other donors' samples. Here the chain combines TRBV25-1 and TRBJ1-1; the central 8 bases match TRBD1. The sequenced sample was PBMCs. The nucleotides read TGTGCCAGCAGTACGCTTGGACAGGGCAGTCCCGGTTTTGAAGCTTTCTTT. Its translation is CASSTLGQGSPGFEAFF.